Below, one TCR beta chain is given with its context. The data were obtained in a study of CD8 T cells in Susac syndrome. RNA was extracted with the RNeasy kit, and a quantity of about 0.45 to 1 ug was reverse transcribed using random hexamers. TCRdb re-derived calls from the immunoSEQ multiplex PCR reads in MiXCR, one entry per CDR3 protein. The sample consists of some 110,000 distinct CDR3 sequences, more than 90% of them appearing once. From blood CD8+ and CD4+ T cells, TCR beta sequences were generated. V shed 4 bases and J shed 1 base, with 18 bases lying between them. The CDR3 runs to 17 residues. Looked up from germline, CDR1 is WSHSY and CDR2 is SAAADI.

Sequenced sample: CD4+ T cells from PBMCs. The sequence derives from a human donor in good health. The genes are TRBV10-2 and TRBJ2-3; maybe TRBD2 (5 bases). The CDR3 reads CASSGADLTRRTDTQYF. CDR3 nucleotides: TGCGCCAGCAGTGGGGCCGATTTAACTAGACGCACAGATACGCAGTATTTT.